The subject of this entry is one T cell receptor (beta chain). What this receptor recognizes is not known. No base qualities exist here, and no much larger clone lies one base off it. In total, over 600 healthy bone marrow donors made up the cohort. At the time of sampling, every cohort member was nominally healthy, though immune exposures that went unrecorded were likely present. The donor tested CMV seropositive, placing the donor among the roughly 300 seropositive members of the cohort. Each donor provided a peripheral blood sample, and peripheral blood mononuclear cells were used for TCR beta sequencing. Genomic DNA was extracted from the blood cell samples with the Qiagen DNeasy Blood Extraction Kit. These data are taken from a study of cytomegalovirus exposure and HLA in healthy donors (dated by TCRdb to the late 2010s). Turning to the overall study: An earlier analysis of around 600 of the donors reported approximately 270 Gb of sequence data and roughly 110 million unique TCR beta sequences from some 180 million T cells. Every repertoire in the discovery cohort had been generated on one and the same sequencing platform. A separate validation cohort of 90 to 150 different subjects was used in addition to the approximately 700-subject first cohort. The T cell repertoires of 666 subjects were profiled by immunosequencing and related to cytomegalovirus serostatus. To predict cytomegalovirus infection status, the study combined high-throughput TCR immunosequencing, statistical association of individual TCRs with disease status, and machine learning. Rather than using new phenotypic data, the later analysis identified candidate immune exposures from TCR beta sequences and from how often those sequences occurred across donors. A handful of DR-DQ haplotypes were handled as single units for association and clustering because linkage in the cohort was strong. Among under 450 genotyped donors of the cohort, an average of 235,054 unique TCR beta nucleotide sequences were sequenced per donor, roughly 20% of them non-productive. To study patterns of TCR occurrence, a later analysis re-analyzed previously published TCR beta repertoires from 600 to 750 donors and added high-resolution HLA genotyping. HLA typing covered class I and class II loci at four-digit resolution. Donor age, sex, ethnicity and CMV serostatus were compiled together with the repertoire data. Typing coverage varied by locus: about 620-640 donors for A, B, C, DRB1 and DQB1; more than 500 for DQA1; more than 600 for DPA1; roughly 470 for DPB1. A later genetic analysis used genome-wide SNP genotypes for 398 of the 666 donors, treating that subset as a discovery cohort. To decide whether each TCR beta V gene segment behaved as functional or pseudogenic, an earlier analysis of approximately 590 of the donors relied on high-throughput TCR beta sequencing. The genetic ancestry cluster associated with self-reported Caucasian donors included 65% to 90% of the roughly 410 genotyped donors. The study aimed to test whether signatures of past pathogen exposure could be identified by cataloging public T cell receptors. Around 300 gigabases of sequencing data and tens of millions of unique TCR sequences were included in an early release covering around 650 HLA-typed donors. Broad study findings and their caveats: CMV serostatus was the only immune exposure information available for the cohort. Presence/absence analyses assumed roughly uniform sequencing depth across donors, an assumption that may not hold. When HLA alleles, especially DR and DQ, strongly co-occurred, attributing TCR associations to individual alleles was difficult. In this cohort, only TCR beta chains were sequenced, and detectable features were limited by the absence of alpha or paired-chain data. The study listed 150 to 200 TCR beta chains as associated with cytomegalovirus. According to a later genetic analysis, donors in an Asian-associated ancestry cluster had fewer N-insertions in productive TCRs than the roughly 670-donor mean. A few of the identified cytomegalovirus-associated TCR beta chains were confirmed in vitro to be specific for cytomegalovirus antigens. A cluster of highly shared sequence variants was judged likely to represent a technical artifact of the sequencing pipeline. In an earlier analysis of over 550 of the donors, most TCR beta V segments were observed in productive rearrangements about 90% or about 30% of the time, broadly matching IMGT annotations. Because HLA typing was missing for some donors at each locus, association tests included only the typed subset. In both the original and validation cohorts, the classifier was reported to diagnose cytomegalovirus status with high specificity and sensitivity. In a later analysis, TCR association rates were found to vary across HLA loci, with the most associated TCRs seen for DRB1 alleles and the fewest for HLA-C alleles. Correlated functional status among segregating V segments might be attributable to linkage disequilibrium, but an unknown experimental factor could not be ruled out. While some public TCRs were present in many individuals, most TCR sequences turned up only very rarely across donors. Some IMGT-functional V segments, including TRBV6-2 and TRBV6-3, could not be told apart with the 87-base-pair reads, so those segments were excluded. According to a later analysis, most CMV-associated TCR beta chains appeared to be HLA-restricted, and the HLA associations seemed to be driven largely by CMV exposure. In a later analysis, HLA-associated TCR beta chains were found to be more clonally expanded and to have lower generation probabilities than equally common non-associated chains. The authors suggested that the approach could potentially be generalized to other disease states and immunological phenotypes. Seventeen rarely observed V segments, including chromosome 9 orphons, were excluded from the earlier analysis of several hundred of the donors because counts were too low. A later analysis associated 16,951 TCR beta sequences with specific HLA alleles at a false discovery rate of 0.05. A later analysis reported that several top co-occurrence clusters appeared linked to parvovirus B19, influenza, CMV and Epstein-Barr virus. A further reported finding was that TCR beta sequences accurately predicted the HLA-A and HLA-B alleles for most subjects in the first cohort. V-gene and J-gene trimming of TCR beta chains was associated with a missense DCLRE1C variant in a later genetic analysis, and the association was replicated in an independent cohort.

The library was made by the immunoSEQ multiplex PCR assay. A mixture of 60 forward primers for TCR Vbeta segments and 13 reverse primers for TCR Jbeta segments was used in the multiplex PCR. A multiplex PCR assay on genomic DNA amplified the CDR3 region of rearranged TCR beta genes. On the Illumina HiSeq System, the amplified TCR beta libraries were sequenced as 87-base-pair reads. The authors processed their data as follows. Across the roughly 670 repertoires, a later analysis counted roughly 84 million unique TCR beta chains, some 11 million of which were shared by at least two donors. Raw reads were error-corrected and collapsed into unique sequences by a nearest-neighbor algorithm in which closely related sequences were merged to remove PCR and sequencing errors. To assign V, D and J gene segments, CDR3 sequences were aligned to IMGT reference sequences. Each retained sequence needed at least a six-nucleotide match to both a V gene segment and a J gene segment. A rearrangement was called productive if the CDR3 had no stop codons and remained in frame with V and J, and every other rearrangement was called non-productive. CDR3 was defined according to IMGT convention as the region running from the second conserved V-encoded cysteine to the conserved J-encoded phenylalanine. Sequences without an unambiguous match to a single V gene segment were excluded from the earlier analysis of about 630 of the donors. An earlier analysis of about 590 of the donors classified V segments as functional when productive rearrangements were above 56.7% and as segregating when the standard deviation between donors was above 5%. A statistical classification framework was built for diagnosing cytomegalovirus status from the catalog of TCR beta chain sequences. A later analysis assigned V and J genes by comparing TCR nucleotide sequences with IMGT/GENE-DB human TR gene sequences. The TCRdist pipeline was used in a later analysis to assign CDR3 sequences and most-parsimonious VDJ recombination scenarios. In a later analysis, each TCR beta chain was defined by its CDR3 amino acid sequence together with its V-gene family, and reads without a unique V-gene family were excluded. As a way to deal with suspected cross-contamination and a sequencing artifact, a later analysis dropped 450 to 600 nucleotide sequences that were highly shared and had low generation probability. For each public chain, a later analysis derived a clonal expansion index from normalized ranks of inferred template counts within each repertoire. A later analysis computed generation probabilities with a VDJ recombination model fitted to out-of-frame rearrangements, and checked the results against IGoR. In a later analysis, TCR-TCR, TCR-HLA and TCR-CMV co-occurrence was scored with hypergeometric tests, and a repertoire-size bias correction was applied to TCR pairs. In a later analysis, false discovery rates were estimated by permuting HLA or CMV assignments 20 times. In a later analysis, co-occurring TCRs were grouped using DBSCAN, and TCRdist sequence similarity was added for clustering within HLA-allele-positive subsets. Repertoires with fewer than 30,000 or more than 120,000 public chains were left out of co-occurrence clustering, as were about five repertoires with anomalous nucleotide sharing. This immuneACCESS table, as held by TCRdb, lists in-frame sequences with V and J called but not all clones. Of the missing ones, under half trace to an unresolved V gene in checked studies; the others have no known cause. The V and J calls and clone size were taken over from that table, and D and trimming were inferred from the DNA. In all, the sample holds 80,000 to 95,000 clones, and 55% to 75% of those were seen once. The ten largest clones capture approximately 15% of the sample.

CDR1 and CDR2 (SGHTA, FQGNSA) derive from the germline V gene. Reading from cysteine to phenylalanine, the CDR3 counts 14 amino acids. The only DNA kept is the CDR3, 42 bases in frame from the first base. V drops 6 bases and J drops 5 bases, leaving 17 bases in between. In this chain, TRBV7-2 is recombined with TRBJ2-7; a tentative D match to TRBD1 spans 7 bases. The sequence derives from a woman in her late teens or twenties in good health and CMV-seropositive. Input material: PBMCs. The CDR3 amino acid sequence is: CASSLDREVHEQYF. The DNA sequence is TGTGCCAGCAGTCTAGACAGGGAGGTCCACGAGCAGTACTTC.